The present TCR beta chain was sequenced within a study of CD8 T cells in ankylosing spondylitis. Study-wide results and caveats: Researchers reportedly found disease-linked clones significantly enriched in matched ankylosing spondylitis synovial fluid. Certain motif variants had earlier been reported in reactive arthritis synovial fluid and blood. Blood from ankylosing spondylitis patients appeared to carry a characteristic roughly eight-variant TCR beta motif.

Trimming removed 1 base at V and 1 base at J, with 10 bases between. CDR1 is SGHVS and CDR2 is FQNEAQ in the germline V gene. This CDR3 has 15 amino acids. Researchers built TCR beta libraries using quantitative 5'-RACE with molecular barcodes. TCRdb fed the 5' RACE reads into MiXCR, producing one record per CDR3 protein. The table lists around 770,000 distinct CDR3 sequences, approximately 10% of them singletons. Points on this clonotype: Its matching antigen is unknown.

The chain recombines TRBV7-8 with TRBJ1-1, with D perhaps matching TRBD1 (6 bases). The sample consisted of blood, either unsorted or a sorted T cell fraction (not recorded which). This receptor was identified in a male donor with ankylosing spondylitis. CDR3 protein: CASSLVAGQNTEAFF. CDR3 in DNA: TGTGCCAGCAGCTTAGTGGCGGGACAGAACACTGAAGCTTTCTTT.